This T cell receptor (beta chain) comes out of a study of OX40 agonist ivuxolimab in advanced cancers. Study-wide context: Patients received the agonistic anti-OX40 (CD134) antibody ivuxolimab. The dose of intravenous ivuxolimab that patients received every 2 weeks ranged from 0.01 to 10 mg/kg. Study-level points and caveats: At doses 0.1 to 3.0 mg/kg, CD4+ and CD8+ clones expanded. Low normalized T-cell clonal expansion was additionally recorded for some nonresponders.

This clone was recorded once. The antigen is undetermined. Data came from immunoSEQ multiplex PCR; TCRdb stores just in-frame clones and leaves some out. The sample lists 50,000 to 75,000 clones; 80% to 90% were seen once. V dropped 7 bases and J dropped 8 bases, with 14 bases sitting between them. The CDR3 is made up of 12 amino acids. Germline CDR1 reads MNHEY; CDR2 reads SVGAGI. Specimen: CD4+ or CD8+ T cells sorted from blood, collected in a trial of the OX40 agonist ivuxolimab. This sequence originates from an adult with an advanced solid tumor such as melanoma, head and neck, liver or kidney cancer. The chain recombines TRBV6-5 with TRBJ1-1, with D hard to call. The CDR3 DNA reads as TGTGCCAGCACTCGGTTTAGCCACGAAGCTTTCTTT. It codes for CASTRFSHEAFF.